This T cell receptor beta chain was identified in a study of cytomegalovirus exposure and HLA in healthy donors. Across the whole study: Most donors, about 77% of around 400 genotyped, fell in the Caucasian-associated ancestry cluster.

PCR primers comprised 60 Vbeta and 13 Jbeta primers. TCRdb keeps only in-frame clones here, not all; method: immunoSEQ multiplex PCR. Of about 190,000 clones in the sample, 75% to 85% were seen once. Study-wide points: In a later analysis, a genetic analysis reported fewer productive-TCR N-insertions in an Asian-associated ancestry cluster than the cohort average. Most TCR sequences proved rare, with some public TCRs found in many donors.

Note on this clone: What it recognizes is unknown.

The CDR3 consists of 15 residues. Trimming shortened V by 6 bases and J by 4 bases, and 17 bases separated the two germline ends. Germline-derived CDR1 and CDR2 are SNHLY and FYNNEI. The clonotype originates from a woman in her 30s in good health and CMV-seronegative. Sequencing used PBMCs. The rearrangement links TRBV2 to TRBJ2-3, with D possibly being TRBD2 (6 bases). The CDR3 nucleotides read TGTGCCAGCAGAGTGGGCGGCGGGGAGGCAGATACGCAGTATTTT. Encoded protein: CASRVGGGEADTQYF.